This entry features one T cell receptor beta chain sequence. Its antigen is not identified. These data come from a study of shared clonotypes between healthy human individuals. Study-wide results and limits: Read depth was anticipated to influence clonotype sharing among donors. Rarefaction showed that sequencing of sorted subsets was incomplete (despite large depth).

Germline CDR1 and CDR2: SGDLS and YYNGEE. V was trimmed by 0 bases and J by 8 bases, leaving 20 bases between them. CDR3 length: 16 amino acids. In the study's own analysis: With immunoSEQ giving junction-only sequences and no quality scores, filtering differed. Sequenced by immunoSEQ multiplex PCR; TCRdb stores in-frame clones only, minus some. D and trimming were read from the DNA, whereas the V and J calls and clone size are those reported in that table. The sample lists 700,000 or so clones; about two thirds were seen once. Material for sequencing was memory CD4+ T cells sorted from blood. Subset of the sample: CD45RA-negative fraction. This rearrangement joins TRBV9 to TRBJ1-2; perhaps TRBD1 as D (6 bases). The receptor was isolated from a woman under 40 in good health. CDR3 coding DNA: TGTGCCAGCAGCGTAGAGAAGGGGGGCTCCTCTCTCGGCTACACCTTC. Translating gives CASSVEKGGSSLGYTF.